This passage covers 21 T cell receptor beta chains from one sample sequenced in a study of T cells in localized non-small cell lung cancer (dated by TCRdb to the early 2020s). The library was built by means of the immunoSEQ multiplex PCR assay. TCRdb obtained this table from immuneACCESS and retained in-frame rearrangements with V and J assigned. These tables miss some clones; where compared with another copy, unresolved V genes account for less than half of the shortfall, and the remainder is unexplained. This sample comprises under 30,000 clones, 86% of them detected only once. The ten largest clonotypes hold 14% of the sample. This specimen consisted of peripheral blood, obtained before any cancer treatment. The receptor set was obtained from a female donor over 55 with stage I lung adenocarcinoma.

This chain uses TRBV5-4 with TRBJ1-5, with D possibly being TRBD1 (5 bases). CDR1 SGHNT and CDR2 YYREEE come from the germline V gene (reference sequence). The V and J ends lost 1 base and 2 bases respectively, with 10 bases between them. This CDR3 is built from 15 residues. CDR3 nucleotide sequence: TGTGCCAGCAGCTTGCAGGGATTCGGCAATCAGCCCCAGCATTTT. This encodes CASSLQGFGNQPQHF.

This clone appeared a few times. The chain is built from TRBV7-2 and TRBJ1-3; D is uncertain. Trimming left V 4 bases short and J 3 bases short, with 19 bases between. Germline assignment: CDR1 SGHTA and CDR2 FQGNSA. This CDR3 comprises 17 residues. Written as DNA, the CDR3 is TGTGCCAGCAGCTCAGCTTGGCGGGGAGAAGGTGGAAACACCATATATTTT. Translation: CASSSAWRGEGGNTIYF.

The rearrangement uses TRBV7-8 and TRBJ2-7; D might be TRBD1 or TRBD2, each matching 5 bases. Germline V gives CDR1 SGHVS, CDR2 FQNEAQ. The CDR3 runs 15 residues. V was pared by 0 bases and J by 5 bases, with 14 bases between. The CDR3 spells CASSLAARENDEQYF. The CDR3 nucleotides are TGTGCCAGCAGCTTAGCGGCCAGGGAGAACGACGAGCAGTACTTC. Based on the CDR3 plus reference TRBV7-8 and TRBJ2-7, the full variable domain is GAGVSQSPRYKVAKRGQDVALRCDPISGHVSLFWYQQALGQGPEFLTYFQNEAQLDKSGLPSDRFFAERPEGSVSTLKIQRTQQEDSAVYLCASSLAARENDEQYFGPGTRLTVT.

The chain uses TRBV7-8 and TRBJ1-1; D remains ambiguous. The CDR3 is 13 residues long. The germline gives CDR1 SGHVS, CDR2 FQNEAQ. V dropped 1 base and J dropped 7 bases, with 10 bases sitting between them. The CDR3 here is CASSLGTASEAFF. In DNA, the CDR3 is TGTGCCAGCAGCTTAGGGACGGCGAGTGAAGCTTTCTTT.

The V call is TRBV7-9, the J call TRBJ2-7; unclear D gene. CDR3 length equals 15 residues. Trimming stripped 1 base from V and 2 bases from J, with 12 bases between. Germline V gene data show CDR1 as SEHNR and CDR2 as FQNEAQ (reference sequence). The DNA of the CDR3 is TGTGCCAGCAGCTTAGGATCGGGCGCTACCTACGAGCAGTACTTC. Its protein is CASSLGSGATYEQYF.

The chain recombines TRBV25-1 with TRBJ1-1, with TRBD1 as a possible D gene (5 bases). This CDR3 contains 14 residues. Germline assignment: CDR1 MGHDK and CDR2 SYGVNS. V was pared by 1 base and J by 0 bases, with 6 bases between. CDR3 sequence: CASSEWDLNTEAFF. CDR3 nucleotides: TGTGCCAGCAGTGAATGGGACCTGAACACTGAAGCTTTCTTT.

The chain links TRBV28 to TRBJ1-1; D remains unclear. The CDR3 length is 14 residues. CDR1 MDHEN and CDR2 SYDVKM come from the germline V gene. Trimming removed 10 bases from V and 3 bases from J, with 18 bases in between. The DNA of the CDR3 is TGTGCCACCTTGTTTCCGAGGGCGGACACTGAAGCTTTCTTT. Its translation: CATLFPRADTEAFF.

The chain uses TRBV11-3 and TRBJ2-5; possible D gene TRBD2, 5 bases. Trimming left V 0 bases short and J 4 bases short, with 15 bases between. Germline values: CDR1 SGHNT, CDR2 YENEEA. The CDR3 has 16 amino acids. The CDR3 is CASSLDSASYGETQYF. The CDR3 DNA follows: TGTGCCAGCAGCTTAGACTCGGCTAGCTATGGAGAGACCCAGTACTTC.

The rearrangement uses TRBV29-1 and TRBJ2-5, with D perhaps TRBD1 or TRBD2 (5 bases each). Trimming removed 4 bases from V and 4 bases from J, with 10 bases in between. Germline CDR1 SQVTM, CDR2 ANQGSEA. The CDR3 has 12 residues. DNA for the CDR3: TGCAGCGTTGGGTCAGGGACAGAGACCCAGTACTTC. It translates to CSVGSGTETQYF.

The chain joins TRBV6-1 to TRBJ2-3, with a tentative D call TRBD2 (6 bases). V lost 4 bases to trimming and J lost 0 bases, with 14 bases between them. The germline V gene has CDR1 MNHNS and CDR2 SASEGT. The CDR3 runs to 16 residues. As DNA, the CDR3 is TGTGCCAGCAGTGCAAGGGCGGGGACTAGCACAGATACGCAGTATTTT. Translated: CASSARAGTSTDTQYF.

The genes are TRBV9 and TRBJ2-1; D might be TRBD2 (6 bases). This CDR3 region has 15 residues. CDR1 is SGDLS and CDR2 is YYNGEE in the germline V gene. V gave up 3 bases and J gave up 0 bases, with 10 bases separating them. The CDR3 bases are TGTGCCAGCAGCGCCGGGGGTCCCTCCTACAATGAGCAGTTCTTC. Protein sequence: CASSAGGPSYNEQFF.

The chain couples TRBV5-1 to TRBJ1-1, with 8 bases lining up with TRBD1. The CDR3 runs 15 residues. With V trimmed by 4 bases and J by 5 bases, 10 bases remained unmatched. CDR1 and CDR2 (germline): SGHRS, YFSETQ. CDR3 DNA sequence: TGCGCCAGCAGCGGGGGGACAGGTTCGGGAACTGAAGCTTTCTTT. Its translation: CASSGGTGSGTEAFF.

J is TRBJ2-3 and V is TRBV6-5; D gene unclear. The V gene lost 7 bases and the J gene lost 0 bases, with 11 bases spanning the gap. The CDR3 extends over 14 amino acids. The germline V gene encodes CDR1 MNHEY and CDR2 SVGAGI. The CDR3 spells CASIYGPSTDTQYF. CDR3 sequence (DNA): TGTGCCAGCATCTACGGCCCCAGCACAGATACGCAGTATTTT.

The chain uses TRBV12-5 and TRBJ2-7; no clear D. The germline gives CDR1 LGHNT, CDR2 FRNRAP. This CDR3 has 14 amino acids. The V and J ends lost 1 base and 2 bases respectively, with 9 bases between them. The DNA of the CDR3 is TGTGCTAGTGGTTTGGGTGCCACAGCCTACGAGCAGTACTTC. Translation gives CASGLGATAYEQYF.

The chain joins TRBV5-4 to TRBJ2-1; the D is unclear. V dropped 0 bases and J dropped 5 bases, with 6 bases sitting between them. This CDR3 spans 13 amino acids. In germline, CDR1 is SGHNT, CDR2 YYREEE (reference sequence). CDR3 sequence (DNA): TGTGCCAGCAGCTTGGGGCCAGACAATGAGCAGTTCTTC. Translating it yields CASSLGPDNEQFF. Supplemented by reference TRBV5-4 and TRBJ2-1, the full variable domain reads ETGVTQSPTHLIKTRGQQVTLRCSSQSGHNTVSWYQQALGQGPQFIFQYYREEENGRGNFPPRFSGLQFPNYSSELNVNALELDDSALYLCASSLGPDNEQFFGPGTRLTVL.

This chain links TRBV7-8 with TRBJ2-3, with a possible D match to TRBD2 (5 bases). The germline CDR1 and CDR2 sequences are SGHVS and FQNEAQ. CDR3 length: 13 residues. V was shortened by 5 bases and J by 2 bases, with 8 bases between the two germline ends. CDR3 DNA: TGTGCCAGCAGCAAGGACTTCACAGATACGCAGTATTTT. Translated, it gives CASSKDFTDTQYF.

The genes are TRBV18 and TRBJ1-2; D is unresolved. Per the germline V gene, CDR1 is KGHSH and CDR2 is LQKENI. Trimming removed 4 bases at V and 6 bases at J, with 15 bases between. The CDR3 contains 14 residues. CDR3 protein: CASSRGEKGDGYTF. CDR3 in DNA: TGTGCCAGCTCACGTGGGGAGAAGGGTGATGGCTACACCTTC.

V is TRBV6-1 and J is TRBJ1-6, with D possibly TRBD1 on 5 matching bases. CDR1 and CDR2 (germline): MNHNS, SASEGT. The CDR3 runs to 15 residues. V lost 5 bases, J lost 8 bases, and 16 bases lay in between. This CDR3 reads CASSKPGTSDSPLHF. The CDR3 DNA is TGTGCCAGCAGTAAGCCCGGGACTTCAGATTCACCCCTCCACTTT.

This clone was observed once. The rearrangement joins TRBV19 to TRBJ2-3; D perhaps matches TRBD1 (6 bases). Germline V CDR1 and CDR2: LNHDA, SQIVND (reference sequence). The CDR3 spans 13 residues. V gave up 4 bases and J gave up 7 bases, with 12 bases separating them. The CDR3 region has the DNA TGTGCCAGTAGTACGCCACAGGGAAATACGCAGTATTTT. This sequence encodes CASSTPQGNTQYF.

This clone was picked up one time. J is TRBJ1-1 and V is TRBV5-6; D gene uncertain. The V end was cut by 0 bases, the J end by 1 base, with 4 bases between. The V gene's germline CDR1 is SGHDT and CDR2 YYEEEE. The CDR3 is 13 amino acids. The CDR3 here is CASSLGGNTEAFF. CDR3 sequence (DNA): TGTGCCAGCAGCTTGGGGGGGAACACTGAAGCTTTCTTT.

The chain joins TRBV11-2 to TRBJ2-3; D gene unclear. The CDR3 sequence is 13 residues long. V dropped 5 bases and J dropped 7 bases, with 13 bases sitting between them. Germline V gene lookup returns CDR1 SGHAT and CDR2 FQNNGV. This CDR3 is CASSQPSINTQYF. CDR3 in DNA: TGTGCCAGCAGCCAACCTTCGATAAATACGCAGTATTTT.